The sequence of this T cell receptor (beta chain) was determined in a study of OX40 agonist ivuxolimab in advanced cancers. Study context: While on treatment, patients had intravenous ivuxolimab at 0.01 to 10 mg/kg every 2 weeks. Findings of the study overall: At doses 0.1 to 3.0 mg/kg, CD4+ and CD8+ clones expanded.

Some clones are missing from TCRdb's copy, which holds only in-frame ones; the method was immunoSEQ multiplex PCR. The table records under 13,000 clones, over 80% of them present only once. Germline-derived CDR1 and CDR2 are SGHDT and YYEEEE. The CDR3 length is 16 residues. V gave up 0 bases and J gave up 8 bases; unmatched junction bases: 9. The sample holds one count of this clone. Its antigen is undetermined. This material consisted of CD4+ or CD8+ T cells sorted from blood, taken in a trial of the OX40 agonist ivuxolimab. The origin of this receptor is an adult with an advanced solid tumor such as melanoma, head and neck, liver or kidney cancer. The V gene is TRBV5-6, the J gene TRBJ2-1; 9 bases match TRBD2. For the CDR3, the DNA is TGTGCCAGCAGCTTGGCCGGGGCGGGAGGGTTCTATGAGCAGTTCTTC. Amino acids: CASSLAGAGGFYEQFF.